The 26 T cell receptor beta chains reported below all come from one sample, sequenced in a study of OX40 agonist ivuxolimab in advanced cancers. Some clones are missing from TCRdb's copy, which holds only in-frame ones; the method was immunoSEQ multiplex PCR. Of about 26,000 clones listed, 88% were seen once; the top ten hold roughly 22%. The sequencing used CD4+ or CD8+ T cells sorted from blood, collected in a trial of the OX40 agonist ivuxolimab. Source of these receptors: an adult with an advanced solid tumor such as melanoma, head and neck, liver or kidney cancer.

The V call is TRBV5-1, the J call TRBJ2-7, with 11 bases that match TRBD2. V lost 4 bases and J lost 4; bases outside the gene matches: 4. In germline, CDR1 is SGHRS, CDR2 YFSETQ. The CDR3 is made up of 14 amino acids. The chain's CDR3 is CASSDGTSGYEQYF. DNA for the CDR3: TGCGCCAGCAGCGACGGGACTAGCGGTTACGAGCAGTACTTC.

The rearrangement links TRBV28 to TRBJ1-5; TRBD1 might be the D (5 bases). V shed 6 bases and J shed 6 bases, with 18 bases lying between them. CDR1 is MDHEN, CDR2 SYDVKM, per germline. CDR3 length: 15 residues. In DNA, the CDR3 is TGTGCCAGCAGCTCCGGGACGGTCACCCCTCAGCCCCAGCATTTT. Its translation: CASSSGTVTPQPQHF.

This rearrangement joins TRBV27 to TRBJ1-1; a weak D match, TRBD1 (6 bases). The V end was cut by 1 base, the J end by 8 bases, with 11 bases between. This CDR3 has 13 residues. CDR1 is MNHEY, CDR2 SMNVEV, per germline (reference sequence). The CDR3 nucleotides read TGTGCCAGCAGTTTATATCCGGGGGCGGAAGCTTTCTTT. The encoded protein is CASSLYPGAEAFF.

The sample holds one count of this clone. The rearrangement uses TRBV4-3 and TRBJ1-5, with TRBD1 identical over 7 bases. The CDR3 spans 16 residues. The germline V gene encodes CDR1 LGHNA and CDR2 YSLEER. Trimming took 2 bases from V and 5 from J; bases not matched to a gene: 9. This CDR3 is CASSQSVGQEYQPQHF. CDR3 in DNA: TGCGCCAGCAGCCAATCAGTAGGACAGGAGTATCAGCCCCAGCATTTT.

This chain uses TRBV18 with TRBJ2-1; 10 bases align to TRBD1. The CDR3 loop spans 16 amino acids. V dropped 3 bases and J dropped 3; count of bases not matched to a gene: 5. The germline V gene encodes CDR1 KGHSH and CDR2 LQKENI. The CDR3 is CASSPPRTGGYNEQFF. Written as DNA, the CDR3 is TGTGCCAGCTCACCGCCCCGGACAGGGGGCTACAATGAGCAGTTCTTC.

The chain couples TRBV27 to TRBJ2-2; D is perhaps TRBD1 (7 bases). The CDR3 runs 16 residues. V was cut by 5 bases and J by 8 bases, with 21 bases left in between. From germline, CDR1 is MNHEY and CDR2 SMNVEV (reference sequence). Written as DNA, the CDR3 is TGTGCCAGCAGTCCCCTAAGCAGGGGGGTGGAGGGGGAGCTGTTTTTT. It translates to CASSPLSRGVEGELFF.

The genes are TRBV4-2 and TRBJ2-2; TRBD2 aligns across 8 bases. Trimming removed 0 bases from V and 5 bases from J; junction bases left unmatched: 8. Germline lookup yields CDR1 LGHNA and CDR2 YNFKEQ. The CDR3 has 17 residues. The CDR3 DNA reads TGTGCCAGCAGCCAAGAGGCAAGCGGGAGTGGAACCGGGGAGCTGTTTTTT. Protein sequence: CASSQEASGSGTGELFF.

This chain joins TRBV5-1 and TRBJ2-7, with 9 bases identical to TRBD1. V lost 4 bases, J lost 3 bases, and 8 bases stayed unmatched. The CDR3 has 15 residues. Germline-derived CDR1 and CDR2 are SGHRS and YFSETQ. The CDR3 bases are TGCGCCAGCAGCCTATCGGGACAGGGCGTCTACGAGCAGTACTTC. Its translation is CASSLSGQGVYEQYF.

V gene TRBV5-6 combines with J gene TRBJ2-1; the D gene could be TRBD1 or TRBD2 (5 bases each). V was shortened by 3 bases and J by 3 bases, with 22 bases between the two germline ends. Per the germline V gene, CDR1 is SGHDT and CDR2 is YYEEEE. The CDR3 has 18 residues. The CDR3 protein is CASSSAGTSLWGYNEQFF. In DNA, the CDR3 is TGTGCCAGCAGCTCGGCCGGGACCTCCTTATGGGGCTACAATGAGCAGTTCTTC.

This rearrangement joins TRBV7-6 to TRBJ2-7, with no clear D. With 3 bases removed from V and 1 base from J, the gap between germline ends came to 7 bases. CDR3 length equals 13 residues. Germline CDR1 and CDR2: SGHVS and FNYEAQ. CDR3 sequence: CASSFSPSYEQYF. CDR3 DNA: TGTGCCAGCAGCTTCTCTCCGTCCTACGAGCAGTACTTC.

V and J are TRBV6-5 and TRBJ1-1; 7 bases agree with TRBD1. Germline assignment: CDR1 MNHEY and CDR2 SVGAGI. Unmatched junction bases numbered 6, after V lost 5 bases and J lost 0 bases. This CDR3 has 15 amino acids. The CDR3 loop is CASSSSTGMNTEAFF. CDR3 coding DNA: TGTGCCAGCAGTAGTTCGACAGGGATGAACACTGAAGCTTTCTTT.

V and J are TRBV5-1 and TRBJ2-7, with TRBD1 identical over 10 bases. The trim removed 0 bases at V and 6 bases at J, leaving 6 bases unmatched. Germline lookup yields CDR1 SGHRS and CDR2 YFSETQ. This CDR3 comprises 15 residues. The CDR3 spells CASSLVGTGEPEQYF. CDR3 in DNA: TGCGCCAGCAGCTTGGTCGGGACAGGGGAACCCGAGCAGTACTTC.

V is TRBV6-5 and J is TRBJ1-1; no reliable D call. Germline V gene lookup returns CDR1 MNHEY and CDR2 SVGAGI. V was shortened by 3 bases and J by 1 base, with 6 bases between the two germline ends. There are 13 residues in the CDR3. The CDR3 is CASSYGSNTEAFF. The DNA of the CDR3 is TGTGCCAGCAGTTATGGGTCGAACACTGAAGCTTTCTTT.

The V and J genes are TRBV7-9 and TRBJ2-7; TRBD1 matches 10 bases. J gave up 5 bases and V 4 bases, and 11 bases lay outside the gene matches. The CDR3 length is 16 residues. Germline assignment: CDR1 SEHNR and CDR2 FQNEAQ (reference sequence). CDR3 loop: CASSSFRTGGVDEQYF. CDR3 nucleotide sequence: TGTGCCAGCAGCTCATTCCGGACAGGGGGTGTCGACGAGCAGTACTTC.

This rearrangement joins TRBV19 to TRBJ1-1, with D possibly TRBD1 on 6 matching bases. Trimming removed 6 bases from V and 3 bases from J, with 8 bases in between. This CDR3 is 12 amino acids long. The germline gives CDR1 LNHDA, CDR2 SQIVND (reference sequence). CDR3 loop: CASRDSYTEAFF. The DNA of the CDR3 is TGTGCCAGTAGGGACAGTTACACTGAAGCTTTCTTT.

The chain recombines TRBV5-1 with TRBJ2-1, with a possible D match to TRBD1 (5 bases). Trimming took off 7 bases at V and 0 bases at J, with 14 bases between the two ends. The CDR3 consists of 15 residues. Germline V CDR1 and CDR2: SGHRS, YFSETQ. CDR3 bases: TGCGCCAGCCAATTGTACAGGAGCTCCTACAATGAGCAGTTCTTC. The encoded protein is CASQLYRSSYNEQFF. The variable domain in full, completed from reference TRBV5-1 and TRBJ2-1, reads KAGVTQTPRYLIKTRGQQVTLSCSPISGHRSVSWYQQTPGQGLQFLFEYFSETQRNKGNFPGRFSGRQFSNSRSEMNVSTLELGDSALYLCASQLYRSSYNEQFFGPGTRLTVL.

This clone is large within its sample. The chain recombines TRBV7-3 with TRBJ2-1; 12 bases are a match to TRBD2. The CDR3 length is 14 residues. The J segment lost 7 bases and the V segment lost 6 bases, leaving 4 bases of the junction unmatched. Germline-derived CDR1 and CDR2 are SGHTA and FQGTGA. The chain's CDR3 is CASSLTSGSNEQFF. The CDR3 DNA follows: TGTGCCAGCAGTTTGACTAGCGGGAGTAATGAGCAGTTCTTC.

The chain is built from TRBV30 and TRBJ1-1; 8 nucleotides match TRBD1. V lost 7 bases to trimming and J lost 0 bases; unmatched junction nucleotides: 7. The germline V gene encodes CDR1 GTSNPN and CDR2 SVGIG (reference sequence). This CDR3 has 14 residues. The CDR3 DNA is TGTGCCTCGAGAGCGGGACAGGTGAACACTGAAGCTTTCTTT. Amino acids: CASRAGQVNTEAFF.

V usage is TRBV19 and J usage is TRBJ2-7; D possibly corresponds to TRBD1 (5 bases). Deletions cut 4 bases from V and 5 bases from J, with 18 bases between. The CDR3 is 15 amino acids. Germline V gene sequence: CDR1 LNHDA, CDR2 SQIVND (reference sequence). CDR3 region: CASSTMAGNVDEQYF. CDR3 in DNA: TGTGCCAGTAGTACAATGGCAGGGAACGTTGACGAGCAGTACTTC.

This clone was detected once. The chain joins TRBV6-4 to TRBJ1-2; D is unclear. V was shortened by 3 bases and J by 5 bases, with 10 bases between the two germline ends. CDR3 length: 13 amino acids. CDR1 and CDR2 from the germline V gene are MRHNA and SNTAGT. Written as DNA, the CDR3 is TGTGCCAGCAGTGAGGGCAGCTCATATGGCTACACCTTC. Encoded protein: CASSEGSSYGYTF.

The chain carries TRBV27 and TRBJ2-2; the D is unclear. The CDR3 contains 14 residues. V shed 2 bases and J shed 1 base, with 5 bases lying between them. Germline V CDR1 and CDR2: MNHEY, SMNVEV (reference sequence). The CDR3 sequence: CASSLRGNTGELFF. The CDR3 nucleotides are TGTGCCAGCAGTTTAAGAGGGAACACCGGGGAGCTGTTTTTT.

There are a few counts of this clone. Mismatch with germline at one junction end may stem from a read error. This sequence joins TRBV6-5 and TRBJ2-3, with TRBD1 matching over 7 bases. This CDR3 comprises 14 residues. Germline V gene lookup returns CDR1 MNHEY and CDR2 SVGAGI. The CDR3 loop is CASSDSQGADTQYF. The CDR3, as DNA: TGTGCCAGCAGTGACTCGCAGGGGGCAGATACGCAGTATTTT.

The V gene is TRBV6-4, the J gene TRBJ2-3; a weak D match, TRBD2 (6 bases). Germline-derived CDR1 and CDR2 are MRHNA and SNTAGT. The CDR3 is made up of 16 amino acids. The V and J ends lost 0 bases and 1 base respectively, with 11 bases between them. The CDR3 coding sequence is TGTGCCAGCAGTGACTCACTGGGCGGGGGCACAGATACGCAGTATTTT. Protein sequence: CASSDSLGGGTDTQYF.

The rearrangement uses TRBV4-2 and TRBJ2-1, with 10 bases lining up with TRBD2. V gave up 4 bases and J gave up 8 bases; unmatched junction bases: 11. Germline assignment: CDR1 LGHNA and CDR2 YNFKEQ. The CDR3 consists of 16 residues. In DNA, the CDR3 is TGTGCCAGCAGCCCACTTAGTAGCGGGGGGAGGTATGAGCAGTTCTTC. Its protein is CASSPLSSGGRYEQFF.

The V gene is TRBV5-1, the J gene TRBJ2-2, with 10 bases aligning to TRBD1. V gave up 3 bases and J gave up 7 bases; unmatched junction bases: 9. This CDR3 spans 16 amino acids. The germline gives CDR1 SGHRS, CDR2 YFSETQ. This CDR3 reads CASSWTGGLLGGELFF. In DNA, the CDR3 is TGCGCCAGCAGCTGGACAGGGGGACTATTAGGCGGGGAGCTGTTTTTT.

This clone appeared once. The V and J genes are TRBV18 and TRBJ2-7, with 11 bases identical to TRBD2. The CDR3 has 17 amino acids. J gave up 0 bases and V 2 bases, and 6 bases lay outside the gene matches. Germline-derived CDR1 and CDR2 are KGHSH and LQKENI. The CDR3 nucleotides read TGTGCCAGCTCACCATACGGGACTAGCGGAGGCTCCTACGAGCAGTACTTC. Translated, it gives CASSPYGTSGGSYEQYF.